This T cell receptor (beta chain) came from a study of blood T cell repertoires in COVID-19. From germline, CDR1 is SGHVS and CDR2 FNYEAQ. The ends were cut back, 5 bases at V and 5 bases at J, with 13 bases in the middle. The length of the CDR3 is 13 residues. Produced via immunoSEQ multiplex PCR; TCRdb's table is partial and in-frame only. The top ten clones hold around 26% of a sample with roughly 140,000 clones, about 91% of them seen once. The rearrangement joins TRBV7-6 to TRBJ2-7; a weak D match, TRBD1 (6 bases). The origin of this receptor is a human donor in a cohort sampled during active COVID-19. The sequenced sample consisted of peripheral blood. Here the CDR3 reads CASSRTAKDEQYF. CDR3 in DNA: TGTGCCAGCAGCCGGACAGCGAAGGACGAGCAGTACTTC.